These T cell receptor beta chains were read from a single sample in a study of human thymus T cells. Produced via immunoSEQ multiplex PCR; TCRdb's table is partial and in-frame only. The top ten hold less than 0.03% of the sample, which has roughly 130,000 clones, around 95% seen once. Material: thymus tissue. The receptors shown here come from a boy younger than two with a congenital heart defect but otherwise immunologically healthy. Both conserved end residues are part of each CDR3. A D gene is named only where the DNA matches it firmly. Not all rows give a size; the values are once, few, many and, for expanded clones, a class.

>NA|TRBV27|once|TRBJ1-3
TGTGCCAGCAGTTTTACTTATGGAAACACCATATATTTT
CASSFTYGNTIYF
>TRBD2|TRBV29-1|NA|TRBJ2-7
TGCAGCGTTCAAAAGGAGCGGGGACTACCCTACGAGCAGTACTTC
CSVQKERGLPYEQYF
>NA|TRBV4-3|NA|TRBJ1-3
TGCGCCAGCAGCCAAGAGGGCACAATAGGATCGGGACACAGCTCTGGAAACACCATATATTTT
CASSQEGTIGSGHSSGNTIYF
>NA|TRBV28|NA|TRBJ1-1
TGTGCCAGCAGTTCAAGGGCGGGGGAGGCTTTCTTT
CASSSRAGEAFF
>TRBD2|TRBV12-5|NA|TRBJ2-7
TGTGCTAGTGGCCTGGGGACTAGTCAGAAGCAGTACTTC
CASGLGTSQKQYF
>NA|TRBV7-2|NA|TRBJ1-3
TGTGCCAGCAGCGATAGGAGAAACACCATATATTTT
CASSDRRNTIYF
>TRBD1|TRBV19|NA|TRBJ1-6
TGTGCCAGTAGTATGAGGGGGCGCGATAATTCACCCCTCCACTTT
CASSMRGRDNSPLHF
>TRBD2|TRBV9|NA|TRBJ2-3
TGTGCCAGCAGCGTAGTTGCGGGGGGGCCTCCGGGCACAGATACGCAGTATTTT
CASSVVAGGPPGTDTQYF
>TRBD2|TRBV27|NA|TRBJ2-3
TGTGCCAGCAGTCAGCGGGGGGGGAGGGATACGCAGTATTTT
CASSQRGGRDTQYF
>NA|TRBV5-1|NA|TRBJ2-3
TGCGCCAGCAGCCAGGACGGCACAGATACGCAGTATTTT
CASSQDGTDTQYF
>TRBD2|TRBV15|NA|TRBJ2-2
TGTGCCACCAGCAGAGATGTGAGACTAGCGGCTTTGGGCGGGGAGCTGTTTTTT
CATSRDVRLAALGGELFF
>NA|TRBV15|NA|TRBJ1-2
TGTGCCACCAGCAGAGCGTACAGGGCACCACGTGGCTACACCTTC
CATSRAYRAPRGYTF
>TRBD2|TRBV5-1|NA|TRBJ2-7
TGCGCCAGCAGCTTCAGGTCGGTTAATAGCGGGGCCTCCTACGAGCAGTACTTC
CASSFRSVNSGASYEQYF
>NA|TRBV4-1|NA|TRBJ2-1
TGCGCCAGCAGCCAAAAGGGACACCACAATGAGCAGTTCTTC
CASSQKGHHNEQFF
>TRBD2|TRBV6-1|NA|TRBJ2-7
TGTGCCAGCAGAGTGACTAGCGGGGCGGCCTACGAGCAGTACTTC
CASRVTSGAAYEQYF
>TRBD1|TRBV19|NA|TRBJ2-3
TGTGCCAGTAGTAAGGGGACAGGATACACAGATACGCAGTATTTT
CASSKGTGYTDTQYF
>NA|TRBV27|NA|TRBJ2-3
TGTGCCAGCAGTTCGGCCCAGGGCCTGGTGGATACGCAGTATTTT
CASSSAQGLVDTQYF
>TRBD1|TRBV11-3|NA|TRBJ2-3
TGTGCCAGCAGCCCGTGGGGCCCGGGACAGGGAAGCACAGATACGCAGTATTTT
CASSPWGPGQGSTDTQYF
>NA|TRBV7-9|once|TRBJ1-1
TGTGCCAGCAGCTCTGGGGGAGGAACTGAAGCTTTCTTT
CASSSGGGTEAFF
>NA|TRBV7-2|NA|TRBJ2-7
TGTGCCAGCAGCTTATTCCCCCCCGGACACTACGAGCAGTACTTC
CASSLFPPGHYEQYF
>NA|TRBV6-4|few|TRBJ1-1
TGTGCCAGCCGCCCCACGTACCCAACAGGGAGCACTGAAGCTTTCTTT
CASRPTYPTGSTEAFF
>NA|TRBV6-1|NA|TRBJ2-5
TGTGCCAGCAGTTCCCTCTCCCTCCAAGAGACCCAGTACTTC
CASSSLSLQETQYF
>NA|TRBV6-1|NA|TRBJ2-2
TGTGCCGGAAGGGGCGGGACCGGGGAGCTGTTTTTT
CAGRGGTGELFF
>TRBD2|TRBV28|once|TRBJ2-3
TGTGCCAGCAGTGTAAGACTAGCTCAGGGCACAGATACGCAGTATTTT
CASSVRLAQGTDTQYF
>NA|TRBV19|few|TRBJ1-2
TGTGCCTCCCGGGCAGGGAAGAGGGGTGGCTACACCTTC
CASRAGKRGGYTF
>TRBD1|TRBV5-1|NA|TRBJ1-2
TGCGCCAGCAGCTACGGACCGACAGGGCACTATGGCTACACCTTC
CASSYGPTGHYGYTF
>TRBD2|TRBV14|NA|TRBJ2-7
TGTGCCAGCAGCCAACCGACTAGCGGGGTTTACGAGCAGTACTTC
CASSQPTSGVYEQYF
>NA|TRBV4-2|NA|TRBJ2-5
TGTGCCAGCAGCCGACGGAGGACACACTTCAGAGAGACCCAGTACTTC
CASSRRRTHFRETQYF